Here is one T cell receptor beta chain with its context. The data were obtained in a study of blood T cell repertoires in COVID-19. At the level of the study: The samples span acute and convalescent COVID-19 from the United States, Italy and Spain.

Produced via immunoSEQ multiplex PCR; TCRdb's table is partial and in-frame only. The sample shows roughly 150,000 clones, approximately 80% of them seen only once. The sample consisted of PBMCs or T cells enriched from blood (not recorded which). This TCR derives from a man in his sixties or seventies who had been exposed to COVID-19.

This chain's CDR3 is CASSPVANGNTEAFF. CDR3 nucleotides: TGTGCCAGCTCACCAGTGGCCAATGGGAACACTGAAGCTTTCTTT. This rearrangement joins TRBV18 to TRBJ1-1; no reliable D call. Germline V CDR1 and CDR2: KGHSH, LQKENI. V was clipped by 2 bases and J by 1 base, with 11 bases between them. The CDR3 loop spans 15 amino acids.